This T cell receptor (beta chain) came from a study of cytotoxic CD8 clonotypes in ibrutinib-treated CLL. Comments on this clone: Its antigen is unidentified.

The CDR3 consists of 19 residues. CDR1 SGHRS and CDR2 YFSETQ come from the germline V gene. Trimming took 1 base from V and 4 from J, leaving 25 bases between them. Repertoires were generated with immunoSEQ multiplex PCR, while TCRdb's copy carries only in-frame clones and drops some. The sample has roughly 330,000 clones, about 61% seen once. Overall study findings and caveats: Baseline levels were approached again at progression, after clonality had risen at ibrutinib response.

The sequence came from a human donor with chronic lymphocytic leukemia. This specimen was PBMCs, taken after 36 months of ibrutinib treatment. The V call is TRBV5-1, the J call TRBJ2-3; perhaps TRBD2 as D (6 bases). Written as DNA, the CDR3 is TGCGCCAGCAGCTTGTGCCTAGCGCCGTTGAGAGTGAGGGCAGATACGCAGTATTTT. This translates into CASSLCLAPLRVRADTQYF.